The source of this TCR beta chain is a study of shared clonotypes between healthy human individuals. At the level of the study: Three plates each covered CD4 naive and memory; CD8 naive two, CD8 memory one.

Per the authors' pipeline: Filtering of immunoSEQ junctional sequences could not match full-length read filtering. This table comes from immunoSEQ multiplex PCR, and its TCRdb copy is limited to in-frame clones, with some not included. V and J calls and clone size follow that table, whereas D and trimming were derived from the DNA. The repertoire holds 600,000 or so clones, 85% to 95% seen once, with over 0.095% in the top ten. A remark on this clone: Its antigen is undetermined.

Per the germline V gene, CDR1 is SNHLY and CDR2 is FYNNEI. Trimming took off 0 bases at V and 1 base at J, with 12 bases between the two ends. This CDR3 has 16 residues. Selected positively for CCR7 and CD45RO-negative, naive CD8 cells excluded terminally differentiated effector memory CD45RA+ cells. Findings and caveats of the study: The study sampled only blood, and tissue repertoires likely differ. Generally, estimated richness proved larger in naive subsets than it did in memory subsets.

The sequencing input was naive CD8+ T cells sorted from blood. The chain links TRBV2 to TRBJ1-1, with D possibly TRBD1 on 5 matching bases. The TCR was taken from a woman in her 30s in good health. The CDR3, as DNA: TGTGCCAGCAGTGAAGCAACCCGGGGGTCGAACACTGAAGCTTTCTTT. Protein: CASSEATRGSNTEAFF. Full variable domain (remainder filled in from reference TRBV2 and TRBJ1-1): EPEVTQTPSHQVTQMGQEVILRCVPISNHLYFYWYRQILGQKVEFLVSFYNNEISEKSEIFDDQFSVERPDGSNFTLKIRSTKLEDSAMYFCASSEATRGSNTEAFFGQGTRLTVV.